This T cell receptor beta chain was retrieved from a study of cytomegalovirus exposure and HLA in healthy donors. Across the study: A data release that came early held roughly 80 million unique TCRs from HLA-typed donors.

Study results and caveats: Later analysis demonstrated an association between a missense DCLRE1C variant and TCR beta V- and J-gene trimming. Roughly even sequencing depth across donors was the assumption behind the presence/absence analyses.

About this clone: Its antigen is as yet unknown.

The CDR3 consists of 12 residues. With V trimmed by 11 bases and J by 4 bases, 5 bases remained unmatched. CDR1 and CDR2 from the germline V gene are MDHEN and SYDVKM. Primers: 60 Vbeta forward and 13 Jbeta reverse. Produced via immunoSEQ multiplex PCR; TCRdb's table is partial and in-frame only. The data contain about 170,000 clones, about four fifths of them singletons. The source is a male donor in good health and CMV-seronegative. The chain is built from TRBV28 and TRBJ1-5; the match to TRBD1 covers 7 bases. The sequencing input was PBMCs. CDR3 in amino acids: CAQGDRNQPQHF. The CDR3 DNA is TGTGCCCAGGGGGATCGGAATCAGCCCCAGCATTTT.